A selection of T cell receptor beta chains follows, all from one sample in a study of blood T cell repertoires in COVID-19. Only in-frame clones appear in the TCRdb table, and some are missing; sequencing was by immunoSEQ multiplex PCR. The data hold 250,000 or so clones, with 87% observed a single time. The sequencing input was PBMCs or T cells enriched from blood (not recorded which). The receptors were gathered from a man younger than 40 who had recovered from COVID-19. The conserved cysteine and the conserved F or W are not part of the CDR3 here.

V gene,CDR3 protein
TRBV12-2,ASRLARRVAGGMGTQY
TRBV7-2,ASSPASDRGELF
TRBV19,ASSMTLGRANNQPQH
TRBV27,ASSAGDRVGETQY
TRBV9,ASSVPGTSEQY
TRBV6-5,ASTQTGGRTEAF
TRBV24-1,ATSDLVQGPQETQY
TRBV3-1/TRBV3-2,ASSKEARDTEAF
TRBV18,ASSPGTVQTGNTIY
TRBV27,ASTSSKGDRVHGYT
TRBV7-6,ASSSGTGLPNEQY
TRBV28,ASSLPRYRGSSGANVLT
TRBV21-1,ASSLEGGERSYGYT
TRBV7-3,ASSQGQNTEAF
TRBV27,ASSYQYEQY
TRBV27,ASRKTGGHGYT
TRBV3-1/TRBV3-2,ASSQFVQGANEQF
TRBV4-3,ASSQTDRVMNPGYT
TRBV28,ASSHRQGVPPYGYT
TRBV5-6,ASSDEGGGTDTQY
TRBV6-5,ASSSTSGMGHEQY
TRBV27,ASSSLYRGRRAEQY
TRBV15,ATSYDRDYGYT
TRBV11-2,ASSPGLAAYEQY
TRBV5-1,ASSLNSGRATGELF
TRBV5-1,ASSLEPRDEKLF
TRBV23-1,ASSQGREGQPYNEQF
TRBV18,ASSPDLSGNTIY
TRBV5-1,ASSYEGTGELF
TRBV9,ASSAGTSGYYNEQF
TRBV12-3/TRBV12-4,ASSRNQGIEAF
TRBV5-4,ASSSSGGSYNEQF
TRBV7-8,ASSLARYRQGSSYNSPLH
TRBV28,ASSLGSRVRYGYT
TRBV11-3,ASSLSGSSSYNEQF
TRBV29-1,SVRLGTANEKLF
TRBV27,ASSLSGLAGGSGQF
TRBV5-4,ASSPRLAATDTQY
TRBV30,AGDRVGKNIQY
TRBV11-3,ASSTSGGRTGELF
TRBV3-1/TRBV3-2,ASSQVYYGGQGQETQY
TRBV27,ASSTSSAGGEQY
TRBV27,ASSPSGGLGTGELF
TRBV29-1,SVERQTNTEAF
TRBV30,AWSISGQRNTEAF
TRBV18,ASSPPADFSSYEQY
TRBV3-1/TRBV3-2,ASSQARSNYGYT
TRBV5-1,ASSLTGTNEKLF
TRBV5-1,ASSLEVTGKKNYGYT
TRBV11-2,ASSLPSGAHGYT
TRBV6-5,ASRATYEQY
TRBV5-4,ASSLGLAGSTGELF
TRBV27,ASSPRTGGYTDTQY
TRBV7-6,ASSVGQLNSPLH